Sequencing of this T cell receptor beta chain was carried out in a study of T cells in Graves' hyperthyroidism and ophthalmopathy. Findings and limits, study-wide: A model built on 13 V-J features separated ophthalmopathy from stable hyperthyroidism.

Per germline, CDR1 MNHEY and CDR2 SMNVEV (reference sequence). The CDR3 loop spans 15 amino acids. With 5 bases removed from V and 0 bases from J, the gap between germline ends came to 13 bases. TCR beta CDR3 regions were amplified from RNA transcripts. The TCR CDR3 first-round RT-PCR relied on the HTBI primer set. MiXCR, applied by TCRdb to the multiplex PCR reads, yields one record per CDR3 protein. This sample carries hundreds of thousands of distinct CDR3 sequences, 22% of them seen once, and the ten largest clones take about 60%. This clonotype showed up just once. What it binds is not known. A much larger clone differs by one base, so this may be a read error. Since no conserved phenylalanine or tryptophan closes the CDR3, a read error is the likely cause.

This receptor was taken from a man in his thirties or forties with Graves' ophthalmopathy. This chain joins TRBV27 and TRBJ1-1; tentative D call: TRBD1 (5 bases). The material sequenced was blood. The CDR3, as DNA: TGTGCCAGCAGTCGAGGAGGGACGATGAACACTGAAGCTTTCCTT. Amino acid sequence: CASSRGGTMNTEAFL.